A selection of T cell receptor beta chains follows, all from one sample in a study of blood T cells in healthy people across ages. TCRdb passed the 5' RACE reads through MiXCR, listing each CDR3 protein once. The profile shows just over 800,000 distinct CDR3 sequences, roughly 60% of them singletons. Sequencing was performed on blood. The receptor set was obtained from a young man in good health. CDR3s include the opening cysteine and the closing phenylalanine or tryptophan. For some rows the clone size is stated as once, few or many, or as a class when expanded; others skip it.

j_gene | abundance | v_gene | CDR3aa
TRBJ2-7 | - | TRBV7-9 | CASSFNGAPYEQYF
TRBJ1-2 | - | TRBV20-1 | CSAPAADNYGYTF
TRBJ1-2 | - | TRBV5-1 | CASSSFGQGAPGYGYTF
TRBJ1-1 | - | TRBV27 | CASSLTGTGTHTEAFF
TRBJ2-4 | - | TRBV20-1 | CSALTGGNNIQYF
TRBJ2-1 | - | TRBV10-3 | CAISDGLAGGRTYNEQFF
TRBJ1-5 | once | TRBV7-9 | CASSLFGQPQHF
TRBJ2-7 | few | TRBV9 | CASSVSGASYEQYF
TRBJ2-7 | - | TRBV20-1 | CSARDRAGDEQYF
- | few | TRBV5-1 | CASSPRPREMDEQYF
TRBJ2-7 | - | TRBV29-1 | CSVAGDSPYEQYF
TRBJ1-4 | - | TRBV4-2 | CASSPRGANEKLFF
TRBJ2-1 | - | TRBV7-7 | CASSLGLADNEQFF
TRBJ2-3 | - | TRBV14 | CASSRRAQAYLHTQYF
TRBJ2-1 | - | TRBV29-1 | CSVDRRGLNEQFF
- | - | TRBV4-3 | CASSLALRGGSETQYF
TRBJ1-2 | - | TRBV6-5 | CASSYGGTGVYGYTF
TRBJ1-5 | - | TRBV20-1 | CSARQGYNQPQHF
TRBJ2-5 | - | TRBV4-2 | CASSQGGRRYF
TRBJ1-5 | - | TRBV7-7 | CASSLQGDSNSNQPQHF
TRBJ2-5 | - | TRBV4-2 | CASSPGTSGGTQYF
TRBJ2-7 | - | TRBV12-3/TRBV12-4 | CASRSGTGGAYEQYF
TRBJ2-5 | - | TRBV3-1 | CASSQAGPQETQYF
TRBJ2-3 | - | TRBV3-1 | CASSPLGSTQYF
TRBJ2-3 | - | TRBV25-1 | CASSEERQGDTQYF
TRBJ2-7 | - | TRBV4-2 | CASSSPSAPYEQYF
TRBJ1-1 | - | TRBV12-5 | CASGLGQGAGTEAFF
TRBJ2-2 | - | TRBV2 | CASSARTGGNTGELFF
TRBJ2-1 | few | TRBV4-3 | CASSARLAGGTPGEQFF
TRBJ2-6 | - | TRBV6-5 | CASSYPRDRGTSGANVLTF
TRBJ1-1 | - | TRBV2 | CASSEGQGLWAEAFF
TRBJ2-7 | few | TRBV7-9 | CASSPSQNSYEQYF
- | - | TRBV12-3/TRBV12-4 | CASRPLTGTQYF
TRBJ2-3 | - | TRBV5-6 | CASSLGSGGYYTDTQYF
- | - | TRBV7-9 | CASSLTTSGTYEQYF
TRBJ1-4 | - | TRBV9 | CASSGPGLTNEKLFF
TRBJ2-1 | - | TRBV29-1 | CSAGGGLNNEQFF
TRBJ2-7 | - | TRBV7-2 | CASSLSTGAYEQYF
TRBJ1-1 | many | TRBV6-2/TRBV6-3 | CASSLVGAPDEAFF
TRBJ2-1 | - | TRBV7-3 | CASSSTSGADNEQFF
TRBJ2-4 | - | TRBV7-2 | CASSLELAGDTPLQYF
TRBJ1-2 | few | TRBV12-3/TRBV12-4 | CASRDDGEYGYTF
TRBJ1-2 | - | TRBV7-9 | CASSLGLAGYTF
TRBJ1-1 | - | TRBV28 | CASLDRVSTEAFF
TRBJ1-2 | - | TRBV20-1 | CSAPTGTSPFYGYTF